The 30 T cell receptor beta chains below all came from one sample that was sequenced in a study of regulatory dendritic cells for organ transplantation. Allogeneic regulatory or mature dendritic cells were co-cultured for four to six days with CFSE-labeled sorted T cells at 1:10. Their antigens are not known. Generated by immunoSEQ multiplex PCR, the TCRdb table keeps only in-frame clones and is missing some. The sample carries several thousand clones, less than 80% recorded once. Sequencing input: memory CD8+ T cells from blood cultured with dendritic cells. The subset was: CD45RO+ memory T cells. The receptor set was obtained from a human donor in good health.

The CDR3 region has the DNA TGCGCCAGCAGCCGTGGACAGGGAAGGGGGGAGCTGTTTTTT. Its translation: CASSRGQGRGELFF. V and J are TRBV4-1 and TRBJ2-2; 8 nucleotides match TRBD1. Germline CDR1 MGHRA, CDR2 YSYEKL. Trimming removed 4 bases from V and 8 bases from J; junction bases left unmatched: 6. The CDR3 loop spans 14 amino acids.

The chain carries TRBV4-3 and TRBJ1-5; no definite D call. The CDR3 extends over 17 amino acids. The V gene lost 0 bases and the J gene lost 2 bases, with 14 bases spanning the gap. CDR1 is LGHNA and CDR2 is YSLEER in the germline V gene. CDR3: CASSQDLEAQGNQPQHF. The CDR3 coding sequence is TGCGCCAGCAGCCAAGATCTTGAGGCCCAGGGCAATCAGCCCCAGCATTTT.

The sample holds one count of this clone. This chain connects TRBV27 to TRBJ1-6; tentatively, D is TRBD1 (5 bases). The V and J ends lost 3 bases and 6 bases respectively, with 9 bases between them. Germline V gene data show CDR1 as MNHEY and CDR2 as SMNVEV (reference sequence). The CDR3 has 14 amino acids. CDR3 sequence reads: CASSFGGPNSPLHF. CDR3 bases: TGTGCCAGCAGTTTCGGGGGTCCTAATTCACCCCTCCACTTT.

This chain links TRBV7-9 with TRBJ2-4; unclear D gene. Looked up from germline, CDR1 is SEHNR and CDR2 is FQNEAQ (reference sequence). Trimming cost V 4 bases and J 4 bases, with 11 bases left between them. The length of the CDR3 is 14 residues. Here the CDR3 reads CASSSEARKNIQYF. CDR3 sequence (DNA): TGTGCCAGCAGCTCAGAAGCGAGGAAAAACATTCAGTACTTC.

This chain connects TRBV4-3 to TRBJ2-1, with TRBD1 as a possible D gene (5 bases). The CDR3 length is 13 residues. The germline V gene has CDR1 LGHNA and CDR2 YSLEER. The V end was cut by 0 bases, the J end by 8 bases, with 8 bases between. CDR3 nucleotide sequence: TGCGCCAGCAGCCAAGATTTAGGGGATGAGCAGTTCTTC. Translated, it gives CASSQDLGDEQFF.

The chain links TRBV27 to TRBJ2-3; tentatively, D is TRBD1 (5 bases). The CDR3 runs 16 residues. Germline loops: CDR1 MNHEY, CDR2 SMNVEV (reference sequence). Trimming left V 2 bases short and J 4 bases short, with 16 bases between. The CDR3 DNA sequence: TGTGCCAGCAGTTTAAGGGGATGGGGTAGCCCAGATACGCAGTATTTT. Translation gives CASSLRGWGSPDTQYF.

V usage is TRBV6-1 and J usage is TRBJ2-6; D not resolved. V dropped 1 base and J dropped 3 bases, with 4 bases sitting between them. This CDR3 comprises 14 residues. Germline CDR1 MNHNS, CDR2 SASEGT. The chain's CDR3 is CASSEGVGANVLTF. In nucleotides, the CDR3 is TGTGCCAGCAGTGAAGGGGTTGGGGCCAACGTCCTGACTTTC.

The gene calls are TRBV7-2 and TRBJ1-2; perhaps TRBD1 as D (5 bases). Trimming left V 10 bases short and J 5 bases short, with 17 bases between. The CDR3 is made up of 13 amino acids. Per germline, CDR1 SGHTA and CDR2 FQGNSA. CDR3 residues: CATEEGRGYGYTF. CDR3 coding DNA: TGTGCCACCGAGGAGGGACGAGGGTATGGCTACACCTTC.

The CDR3 here is CASSQGSYRLSNYGYTF. The DNA of the CDR3 is TGCGCCAGCAGCCAAGGGTCGTACCGACTGTCGAACTATGGCTACACCTTC. This chain links TRBV4-1 with TRBJ1-2; D not certain. V shed 1 base and J shed 2 bases, with 17 bases lying between them. The germline gives CDR1 MGHRA, CDR2 YSYEKL. The CDR3 is 17 amino acids.

This chain connects TRBV15 to TRBJ2-7, with TRBD1 matching over 8 bases. CDR3 length: 15 amino acids. CDR1 is LNHNV and CDR2 is YYDKDF in the germline V gene (reference sequence). Unmatched junction bases numbered 4, after V lost 0 bases and J lost 3 bases. The CDR3 loop reads CATSRDTGGNYEQYF. In DNA, the CDR3 is TGTGCCACCAGCAGAGATACAGGGGGTAACTACGAGCAGTACTTC.

CDR3 nucleotides: TGTGCCAGCAGTTTACGATCAGGGGGTAACACTGAAGCTTTCTTT. Its translation: CASSLRSGGNTEAFF. V and J are TRBV6-5 and TRBJ1-1; 7 nucleotides line up with TRBD1. This CDR3 contains 15 residues. CDR1 is MNHEY and CDR2 is SVGAGI in the germline V gene. J was trimmed by 2 bases and V by 4 bases; bases with no gene match: 7.

The chain joins TRBV6-1 to TRBJ1-4; D remains ambiguous. Trimming stripped 3 bases from V and 8 bases from J, with 22 bases between. The CDR3 runs 17 residues. Germline lookup yields CDR1 MNHNS and CDR2 SASEGT. The CDR3 region is CASSDPTWTIRGEKLFF. CDR3 DNA sequence: TGTGCCAGCAGTGACCCTACGTGGACGATCCGTGGGGAAAAACTGTTTTTT.

The chain combines TRBV25-1 with TRBJ2-2; 10 nucleotides line up with TRBD1. The length of the CDR3 is 16 residues. Germline trimming cut 2 bases from V and 5 bases from J; bases unmatched to any gene: 5. Germline CDR1 reads MGHDK; CDR2 reads SYGVNS. The CDR3 bases are TGTGCCAGCAGTGAAGAGGACAGGGGGGGTACCGGGGAGCTGTTTTTT. Translation: CASSEEDRGGTGELFF.

This clone has just a few counts. The J gene is TRBJ1-2, the V gene TRBV10-1; 9 nucleotides agree with TRBD1. The CDR3 runs 14 residues. Germline assignment: CDR1 WNHNN and CDR2 SYGVQD (reference sequence). Trimming removed 4 bases from V and 5 bases from J; junction bases left unmatched: 5. The CDR3 here is CASSGGQGDYGYTF. The CDR3 bases are TGCGCCAGCAGTGGGGGACAGGGCGATTATGGCTACACCTTC.

This sequence joins TRBV7-2 and TRBJ2-1; maybe TRBD2 (5 bases). V was clipped by 5 bases and J by 0 bases, with 11 bases between them. The CDR3 totals 15 residues. From germline, CDR1 is SGHTA and CDR2 FQGNSA. The CDR3 protein is CASSESGSSYNEQFF. In DNA, the CDR3 is TGTGCCAGCAGCGAAAGCGGAAGCTCCTACAATGAGCAGTTCTTC. Full variable domain (remainder filled in from reference TRBV7-2 and TRBJ2-1): GAGVSQSPSNKVTEKGKDVELRCDPISGHTALYWYRQSLGQGLEFLIYFQGNSAPDKSGLPSDRFSAERTGGSVSTLTIQRTQQEDSAVYLCASSESGSSYNEQFFGPGTRLTVL.

The chain employs TRBV6-4 and TRBJ2-3, with 7 bases fitting TRBD2. Germline trimming cut 3 bases from V and 5 bases from J; bases unmatched to any gene: 11. Germline CDR1 MRHNA, CDR2 SNTAGT. The CDR3 totals 16 residues. DNA of the CDR3: TGTGCCAGCAGTGAAACTGGGGAGGGAGCGGAAGATACGCAGTATTTT. Amino acid sequence: CASSETGEGAEDTQYF.

The gene calls are TRBV6-4 and TRBJ2-6, with 7 nucleotides matching TRBD2. Trimming took 3 bases from V and 3 from J; bases not matched to a gene: 5. The CDR3 covers 16 residues. Germline CDR1 and CDR2: MRHNA and SNTAGT. The DNA of the CDR3 is TGTGCCAGCAGTGAGGGAGGGCCCGATGGGGCCAACGTCCTGACTTTC. Residues: CASSEGGPDGANVLTF.

This chain links TRBV6-1 with TRBJ2-5; D is perhaps TRBD2 (6 bases). CDR3 length: 15 residues. Germline CDR1 is MNHNS and CDR2 is SASEGT. V gave up 2 bases and J gave up 0 bases, with 10 bases separating them. CDR3 nucleotides: TGTGCCAGCAGTGAAACCATAGCGGACCAAGAGACCCAGTACTTC. This gives the protein CASSETIADQETQYF.

The V and J genes are TRBV6-4 and TRBJ2-3, with TRBD2 matching over 10 bases. This CDR3 is built from 14 residues. Germline CDR1 MRHNA, CDR2 SNTAGT. V lost 4 bases to trimming and J lost 4 bases; unmatched junction nucleotides: 2. The CDR3 reads CASSAAGGPDTQYF. In DNA form, the CDR3 reads TGTGCCAGCAGTGCAGCGGGGGGGCCAGATACGCAGTATTTT.

V usage is TRBV11-2 and J usage is TRBJ2-7; 7 positions match TRBD2. Per germline, CDR1 SGHAT and CDR2 FQNNGV. The CDR3 covers 16 residues. Trimming took 4 bases from V and 2 from J; bases not matched to a gene: 11. This CDR3 reads CASSSRSGGSPYEQYF. In DNA, the CDR3 is TGTGCCAGCAGCTCCCGGTCGGGGGGATCCCCCTACGAGCAGTACTTC.

The gene calls are TRBV11-1 and TRBJ1-1, with D possibly being TRBD1 (6 bases). V lost 6 bases and J lost 1, with 12 bases in between. Per germline, CDR1 SGHAT and CDR2 FQDESV (reference sequence). The CDR3 is 14 residues long. The CDR3 nucleotides read TGTGCCAGCAGACGCCGGGGACAGAACACTGAAGCTTTCTTT. Translating it yields CASRRRGQNTEAFF.

The chain has TRBV7-6 and TRBJ1-1, with a weak D call TRBD1 (5 bases). Trimming shortened V by 5 bases and J by 0 bases, and 13 bases separated the two germline ends. Germline CDR1 and CDR2: SGHVS and FNYEAQ. The CDR3 contains 15 residues. The DNA for the CDR3 is TGTGCCAGCAGCAACCCCGAGGGGATGAACACTGAAGCTTTCTTT. Protein: CASSNPEGMNTEAFF.

The chain recombines TRBV6-4 with TRBJ2-7, with unresolved D. The CDR3 is 13 residues long. V was cut by 6 bases and J by 4 bases, with 13 bases left in between. CDR1 and CDR2 from the germline V gene are MRHNA and SNTAGT. CDR3 bases: TGTGCCAGCAGCCTTACCATATCGTACGAGCAGTACTTC. As protein: CASSLTISYEQYF.

The rearrangement links TRBV4-3 to TRBJ2-3; 11 positions agree with TRBD2. The length of the CDR3 is 16 residues. The germline gives CDR1 LGHNA, CDR2 YSLEER. Trimming at V came to 1 base and at J to 4 bases, leaving 4 bases not matched to a gene. The CDR3 reads CASSQVLSGGADTQYF. The CDR3 DNA reads TGCGCCAGCAGCCAAGTCCTTAGCGGGGGGGCAGATACGCAGTATTTT.

This clone was seen a few times. The chain employs TRBV28 and TRBJ1-3, with D uncertain. CDR1 is MDHEN, CDR2 SYDVKM, per germline. V was shortened by 6 bases and J by 0 bases, with 9 bases between the two germline ends. This CDR3 has 14 amino acids. CDR3 region: CASRYKSSGNTIYF. The DNA for the CDR3 is TGTGCCAGCAGGTACAAGAGCTCTGGAAACACCATATATTTT.

This sequence joins TRBV4-1 and TRBJ2-7; tentatively, D is TRBD2 (6 bases). The CDR3 consists of 13 residues. Germline CDR1 is MGHRA and CDR2 is YSYEKL. V lost 5 bases to trimming and J lost 7 bases, with 15 bases between them. CDR3 DNA sequence: TGCGCCAGCAGCTTAAGAGGAGGGAGAGAGCAGTACTTC. This codes for CASSLRGGREQYF.

A few counts support this clone. The chain carries TRBV4-3 and TRBJ2-7; 9 bases are shared with TRBD2. The CDR3 sequence is 15 residues long. V shed 2 bases, J shed 3 bases, and the junction held 5 bases outside the gene matches. Germline V gene lookup returns CDR1 LGHNA and CDR2 YSLEER. The DNA of the CDR3 is TGCGCCAGCAGCCAAAGGCGGGGGGGATACTACGAGCAGTACTTC. Encoded protein: CASSQRRGGYYEQYF.

The chain links TRBV6-5 to TRBJ2-1; 8 positions agree with TRBD1. The J segment lost 7 bases and the V segment lost 0 bases, leaving 8 bases of the junction unmatched. The CDR3 has 16 amino acids. The V gene's germline CDR1 is MNHEY and CDR2 SVGAGI. As DNA, the CDR3 is TGTGCCAGCAGTTACTCTCCAGGGGGCATGGTGAATGAGCAGTTCTTC. It translates to CASSYSPGGMVNEQFF.

This chain joins TRBV6-4 and TRBJ2-3, with 13 bases that match TRBD2. The V segment lost 2 bases and the J segment 4 bases; nucleotides outside the gene matches: 0. Germline assignment: CDR1 MRHNA and CDR2 SNTAGT. The CDR3 extends over 15 amino acids. For the CDR3, the DNA is TGTGCCAGCAGTGACACTAGCGGGGGGGCAGATACGCAGTATTTT. This codes for CASSDTSGGADTQYF.

This chain connects TRBV7-8 to TRBJ1-6, with TRBD1 matching 10 bases. J gave up 1 base and V 5 bases, and 8 bases lay outside the gene matches. Germline V gene data show CDR1 as SGHVS and CDR2 as FQNEAQ. CDR3 length: 18 residues. CDR3 region: CASSPRQGAGSYNSPLHF. The CDR3 coding sequence is TGTGCCAGCAGCCCCCGACAGGGGGCAGGATCCTATAATTCACCCCTCCACTTT.